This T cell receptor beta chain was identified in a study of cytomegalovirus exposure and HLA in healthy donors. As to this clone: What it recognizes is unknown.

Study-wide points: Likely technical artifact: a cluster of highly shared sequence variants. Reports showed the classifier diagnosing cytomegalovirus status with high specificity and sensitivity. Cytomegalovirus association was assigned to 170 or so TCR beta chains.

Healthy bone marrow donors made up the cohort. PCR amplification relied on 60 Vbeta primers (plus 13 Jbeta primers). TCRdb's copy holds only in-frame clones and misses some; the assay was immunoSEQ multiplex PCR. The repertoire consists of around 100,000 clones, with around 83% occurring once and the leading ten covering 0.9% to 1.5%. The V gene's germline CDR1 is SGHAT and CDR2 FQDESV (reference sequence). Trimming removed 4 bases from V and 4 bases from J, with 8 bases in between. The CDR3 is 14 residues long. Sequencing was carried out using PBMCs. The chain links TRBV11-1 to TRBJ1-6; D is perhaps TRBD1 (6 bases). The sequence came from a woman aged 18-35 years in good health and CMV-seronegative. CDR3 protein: CASSSDRYNSPLHF. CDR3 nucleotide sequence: TGTGCCAGCAGCTCCGACAGGTATAATTCACCCCTCCACTTT.